This is a list of T cell receptor beta chains from one sample in a study of cytomegalovirus exposure and HLA in healthy donors. Sequenced by immunoSEQ multiplex PCR; TCRdb stores in-frame clones only, minus some. The table shows 250,000 or so clones, with around 81% occurring only once. Sequenced input: PBMCs. The receptors originated from a woman aged 55-69 years in good health and CMV-seropositive. The CDR3 runs from the conserved cysteine through the conserved F or W. Fields, in order: V gene, clone size, J gene, CDR3 protein. For some rows the clone size is stated as once, few or many, or as a class when expanded; others skip it.

v_gene: TRBV25-1
abundance: .
j_gene: TRBJ2-5
CDR3aa: CATRNTGDPQETQYF

v_gene: TRBV30
abundance: .
j_gene: TRBJ1-5
CDR3aa: CASGSGIQGPQHF

v_gene: TRBV29-1
abundance: once
j_gene: TRBJ2-5
CDR3aa: CSVDPFQETQYF

v_gene: TRBV6-6
abundance: .
j_gene: TRBJ2-7
CDR3aa: CASRPPADRLYEQYF

v_gene: TRBV19
abundance: few
j_gene: TRBJ1-1
CDR3aa: CASSIGAEAFF

v_gene: TRBV2
abundance: .
j_gene: TRBJ1-2
CDR3aa: CASSPDSGHYGYTF

v_gene: TRBV19
abundance: .
j_gene: TRBJ1-2
CDR3aa: CASSTGMNGYTF

v_gene: TRBV5-1
abundance: .
j_gene: TRBJ1-1
CDR3aa: CASSSGGGAAEAFF

v_gene: TRBV5-1
abundance: .
j_gene: TRBJ2-1
CDR3aa: CASSRHGSGRANEQFF

v_gene: TRBV28
abundance: .
j_gene: TRBJ2-7
CDR3aa: CASRGTGGRFYEQYF

v_gene: TRBV19
abundance: .
j_gene: TRBJ2-1
CDR3aa: CASSIVGRGPYNEQFF

v_gene: TRBV19
abundance: once
j_gene: TRBJ2-3
CDR3aa: CASSAQQVPDTQYF

v_gene: TRBV2
abundance: .
j_gene: TRBJ2-2
CDR3aa: CASSERRYTGELFF

v_gene: TRBV2
abundance: .
j_gene: TRBJ1-5
CDR3aa: CASSGTGGLQPQHF

v_gene: TRBV7-9
abundance: .
j_gene: TRBJ1-1
CDR3aa: CASSPSITSTAEAFF

v_gene: TRBV6-1
abundance: .
j_gene: TRBJ2-2
CDR3aa: CASSDWTSNTGELFF

v_gene: TRBV6-1
abundance: once
j_gene: TRBJ2-7
CDR3aa: CASRDRVVYEQYF

v_gene: TRBV5-6
abundance: .
j_gene: TRBJ2-2
CDR3aa: CASSPGLIYTGELFF

v_gene: TRBV5-4
abundance: .
j_gene: TRBJ2-3
CDR3aa: CASSSGVEVTDTQYF

v_gene: TRBV5-1
abundance: .
j_gene: TRBJ1-2
CDR3aa: CASSPSTGAIYGYTF

v_gene: TRBV28
abundance: .
j_gene: TRBJ2-3
CDR3aa: CAILRGGTQYF

v_gene: TRBV7-9
abundance: once
j_gene: TRBJ2-1
CDR3aa: CASSWVAGAEEQFF

v_gene: TRBV7-9
abundance: .
j_gene: TRBJ2-5
CDR3aa: CASSLVAQGNKETQYF

v_gene: TRBV4-1
abundance: .
j_gene: TRBJ1-4
CDR3aa: CASSQETRGEKLFF

v_gene: TRBV28
abundance: .
j_gene: TRBJ2-1
CDR3aa: CASSPDRTFTYNEQFF

v_gene: TRBV7-6
abundance: .
j_gene: TRBJ2-2
CDR3aa: CASSPPGLAGELFF

v_gene: TRBV5-6
abundance: .
j_gene: TRBJ1-4
CDR3aa: CASSTEGQRWATNEKLFF

v_gene: TRBV7-9
abundance: .
j_gene: TRBJ2-7
CDR3aa: CASSQVSYEQYF

v_gene: TRBV7-6
abundance: .
j_gene: TRBJ2-5
CDR3aa: CASSLITGQETQYF